The present entry profiles one T cell receptor (beta chain) with its context. Its antigen target is currently unknown. Within one base of it there is no much larger clone, and no base qualities were kept. This specimen's time point label, per the study, means: peripheral blood 6 weeks after treatment start. A total of around 30 patients with locally advanced or metastatic urothelial carcinoma, treated at Memorial Sloan Kettering on a trial protocol, made up the cohort. Peripheral blood mononuclear cells were collected pretreatment and during treatment, with between 1 and 8 total time points per patient. The Qiagen DNeasy Blood extraction kit was used to purify genomic DNA from total PBMCs and from tumor samples. PBMCs were collected pretreatment and during treatment and were isolated and stored as previously described. Each PCR received spiked-in synthetic TCR analog templates so that absolute template abundance could be estimated from read counts. The immunoSEQ assay was used to amplify TCRbeta CDR3 regions from genomic DNA with bias-controlled V and J gene primers. Rearranged TCRbeta segments were sequenced at approximately 20X coverage. In the authors' own workflow: Clustering was used to correct sequencing errors, and CDR3s were annotated against IMGT so that V, D and J genes could be assigned. Downstream analyses used only productive TCRbeta rearrangements and left out out-of-frame or stop-codon sequences. Clonality was computed as one minus Shannon entropy normalized by the log of the number of unique productive sequences. Clones differing between time points or between blood and tumor were identified by Fisher's exact test with Benjamini-Hochberg correction at adjusted p below 0.01. Sourced from immuneACCESS, this table was stored by TCRdb with only in-frame sequences that have V and J called. A share of the clones is absent; for the studies checked, an unresolved V gene accounts for under half, and the remainder has no known explanation. V and J calls and clone size follow that table, whereas D and trimming were derived from the DNA. In this sample the table shows around 110,000 clones, approximately 90% of which occur a single time. Clones ranked in the top ten supply about 1.5% of the sample.

The data belong to a study of PD-L1 blockade in urothelial cancer listed by TCRdb under 2017. Describing the broader study: All patients started therapy around 2014 and received atezolizumab 1,200 mg intravenously every 3 weeks. About nine tenths of the roughly 29 patients were identified as males with urothelial cancer of bladder origin, and a prior smoking history was reported by 18 of 29 patients. Patients had an ECOG performance status of 0 or 1 and had received between 0 and 3 prior chemotherapy regimens. Blood samples were analyzed at two time points: 3 weeks after treatment start (second dose) and 6 weeks after treatment start. Blood samples yielded a median of roughly 150,000 T cells and roughly 83,000 unique TCRs, with median clonality 0.080. The study was an exploratory multi-omic analysis of somatic, immune and clinical correlates of response to PD-L1 blockade with atezolizumab in urothelial cancer. TCR sequencing covered pretreatment tumor samples and matched, serially collected peripheral blood taken before and after atezolizumab treatment. Durable clinical benefit was defined as progression-free survival longer than 6 months, and TCR features were also tested against progression-free and overall survival. In the same patients who had TCR sequencing, pretreatment tumors also underwent whole exome sequencing and RNA sequencing. Roughly 10 patients reached durable clinical benefit, while some 19 patients did not. Pretreatment blood TCR-seq was available for around 29 patients, at least one posttreatment blood collection was obtained for 25 or so patients, and tumor TCR-seq was available for 25 or so patients.

The cysteine opens and the phenylalanine closes a CDR3 of 17 amino acids. CDR3 DNA only is kept here, 51 bases in frame from base 1. A distance of 12 bases separates the germline ends of V and J, which lose 0 bases and 0 bases respectively. Reading the germline V gene (reference sequence) gives CDR1 LNHDA and CDR2 SQIVND. Study-wide findings and limitations: Among patients with durable benefit, tumor-associated TCR clones showed greater expansion in peripheral blood 3 weeks after treatment started (n of about 21, p = 0.022). Because the sample size was small (n ≈ 27) and many exploratory analyses were performed, the results are intended to be hypothesis-generating. Improved progression-free and overall survival was found to be associated with pretreatment peripheral blood TCR clonality below the median.

The V and J segments used are TRBV19 and TRBJ1-5; tentative D gene TRBD1, with 5 bases matching. The specimen was PBMCs, collected around atezolizumab (anti-PD-L1) treatment. The source is a man between 60 and 75 years old with urothelial cancer. The CDR3 reads as follows: CASSIDRGTYSNQPQHF. At the DNA level, the sequence is TGTGCCAGTAGTATAGACCGGGGGACCTATAGCAATCAGCCCCAGCATTTT.